The clone carrying this TCR beta chain was picked up many times. V was cut by 2 bases and J by 1 base, with 8 bases left in between. Germline CDR1 and CDR2: MDHEN and SYDVKM. CDR3 length equals 14 residues. This sample is drawn from a study of regulatory T cells in long-lasting Graves disease. Background on the study: It was over 5 years of antithyroid drugs, with positive TSH receptor antibodies, that meant persistent Graves' disease.

Time point reported: persistent/refractory GD, antithyroid drugs over 5 years with positive TRAb. Extracted RNA from PBMCs served as the source of the TCR library. By American Thyroid Association guidelines, Graves' disease was diagnosed in the cohort. HTBI primers from iRepertoire and Arm-PCR of CDR3 regions yielded the TCR beta libraries. TCRdb processed the multiplex PCR reads anew with MiXCR; each CDR3 protein has one entry. This sample has around 510,000 distinct CDR3 sequences, with less than 25% found just once. The source material was peripheral blood mononuclear cells (PBMCs), sampled when the disease was refractory, from a patient treated with antithyroid drugs. The chain employs TRBV28 and TRBJ1-1, with D possibly being TRBD1 (5 bases). The clonotype was recovered from a female donor with Graves disease. CDR3 coding DNA: TGTGCCAGCAGTTTACATGACAGGAACACTGAAGCTTTCTTT. Its translation: CASSLHDRNTEAFF.